This TCR beta chain comes out of a study of CD8 T cells in ankylosing spondylitis. Study-wide findings and caveats: Matched ankylosing spondylitis synovial fluid reportedly showed significant enrichment of disease-linked clones. Disease-linked clones were CD8+ and relatively rare in peripheral blood. Under 10 highly homologous variants formed a TCR beta motif that appeared characteristic of ankylosing spondylitis blood.

The CDR3 has 16 residues. The germline gives CDR1 ENHRY, CDR2 SYGVKD. Trimming removed 2 bases from V and 5 bases from J, with 17 bases in between. This clonotype was recorded a few times. The antigen remains unidentified. TCRdb ran MiXCR on the 5' RACE reads and lists one entry per CDR3 protein. The data contain roughly 350,000 distinct CDR3 sequences, 7% to 9% of them seen just once; the ten biggest clones take up about 14%. The V call is TRBV10-3, the J call TRBJ2-3; unclear D gene. This receptor was taken from a male donor with ankylosing spondylitis. The sequenced sample was blood, either unsorted or a sorted T cell fraction (not recorded which). The DNA for the CDR3 is TGTGCCATCAGTGAGGCCTTGGGCGGATCACGAGATACGCAGTATTTT. It is translated as CAISEALGGSRDTQYF.